This record covers a single T cell receptor (beta chain). Sequencing used immunoSEQ multiplex PCR; TCRdb keeps in-frame clones, though not all of them. The repertoire has fewer than 850,000 clones, around 91% of them found once; the top ten carry around a third. V lost 3 bases and J lost 1, with 10 bases in between. CDR3 size: 15 residues. Germline-derived CDR1 and CDR2 are MNHEY and SMNVEV (reference sequence). The data stem from a study of shared clonotypes between healthy human individuals. The specimen was memory CD8+ T cells from PBMCs. Subset described: CD45RO+ cells pooled with CCR7-negative TemRA cells. The rearrangement links TRBV27 to TRBJ2-1; a possible D gene is TRBD2 (6 bases). The receptor was derived from a man between 18 and 29 years old in good health. Some clones in this sample may be carry-over from other donors' samples. The CDR3 loop is CASSLGGRSYNEQFF. DNA of the CDR3: TGTGCCAGCAGTTTGGGGGGTCGGTCCTACAATGAGCAGTTCTTC.